Here is one TCR beta chain with its context. Original processing notes: Counts of nucleated cells, estimated from reference gene primer amplification, were obtained. Libraries were prepared by immunoSEQ multiplex PCR; TCRdb keeps only in-frame clonotypes and omits some of them. V, J and clone size reflect that table, while D and trimming were determined from the DNA. The sample records around 120,000 clones, roughly 70% being singletons. This sample is drawn from a study of blood T cell repertoires in COVID-19. About the study: Samples representing acute and convalescent COVID-19 were sourced from the United States, Italy and Spain. The analysed material was cDNA or gDNA that came from T cells, B-cell-depleted T cells, or PBMCs.

CDR3 size: 16 residues. Germline V CDR1 and CDR2: MDHEN, SYDVKM. The V gene end was trimmed by 6 bases and the J gene end by 4 bases; junction bases not matched to a gene: 10. This TCR was recovered from a human donor with acute or convalescent COVID-19. The donor label of this sample is uncertain. Sequences were obtained from peripheral blood. The chain joins TRBV28 to TRBJ1-4, with TRBD1 matching over 8 bases. CDR3 bases: TGTGCCAGCAGCCCCGGACAGGGTAGAGGTAATGAAAAACTGTTTTTT. Its translation: CASSPGQGRGNEKLFF.